A single sample is the source of the 8 T cell receptor beta chains below, sequenced in a study of identical twins. TCRdb redid the calling of the 5' RACE reads with MiXCR, one entry per CDR3 protein. The sample yields fewer than 250,000 distinct CDR3 sequences, around 10% seen once. Sequenced material: memory (CD45RO+) T cells sorted from blood. These receptors all stem from a woman under 30 in good health.

The chain is built from TRBV7-6 and TRBJ2-7, with 7 bases fitting TRBD2. CDR3 length: 13 amino acids. The V segment lost 3 bases and the J segment 7 bases; nucleotides outside the gene matches: 6. Germline V lookup: CDR1 SGHVS, CDR2 FNYEAQ. In nucleotides, the CDR3 is TGTGCCAGCAGCTTTGCGGGGAGGGGAGAGCAGTACTTC. Its translation: CASSFAGRGEQYF.

This clonotype has only a few counts. The CDR3 DNA is TGTGCCAGCAGTTTGGAGGGGGCTCGGGGCTACACCTTC. Encoded protein: CASSLEGARGYTF. This chain links TRBV12-3 or TRBV12-4 with TRBJ1-2; 7 bases line up with TRBD1. V was clipped by 3 bases and J by 8 bases; unmatched bases: 6. This CDR3 spans 13 amino acids.

This clonotype occurred many times. J is TRBJ2-7 and V is TRBV5-1; perhaps D is TRBD1 or TRBD2 (5 bases each). In germline, CDR1 is SGHRS, CDR2 YFSETQ. V was clipped by 0 bases and J by 3 bases, with 19 bases between them. The CDR3 covers 17 residues. The CDR3 spells CASSLEGRAGRRYEQYF. Written as DNA, the CDR3 is TGCGCCAGCAGCTTGGAGGGGCGGGCCGGACGTCGCTACGAGCAGTACTTC.

This clonotype was seen only a few times. The chain links TRBV6-5 to TRBJ2-6, with D perhaps matching TRBD1 (5 bases). The V and J ends lost 0 bases and 2 bases respectively, with 8 bases between them. This CDR3 is built from 16 residues. Germline-derived CDR1 and CDR2 are MNHEY and SVGAGI. The CDR3 loop reads CASSYSGQAGANVLTF. DNA of the CDR3: TGTGCCAGCAGTTACTCGGGGCAGGCTGGGGCCAACGTCCTGACTTTC.

This clonotype appeared a few times. The V call is TRBV2, the J call TRBJ2-7; 7 nucleotides line up with TRBD1. The CDR3 length is 14 residues. J was trimmed by 2 bases and V by 2 bases; bases with no gene match: 3. Germline values: CDR1 SNHLY, CDR2 FYNNEI. CDR3 sequence (DNA): TGTGCCAGCAGTGAACGGACAGGTACCTACGAGCAGTACTTC. As protein: CASSERTGTYEQYF.

This sequence joins TRBV14 and TRBJ2-2; D unclear. The CDR3 consists of 14 residues. V lost 4 bases and J lost 8, with 14 bases in between. Germline assignment: CDR1 SGHDN and CDR2 FVKESK. The CDR3: CASSRHSDSGELFF. In DNA form, the CDR3 reads TGTGCCAGCAGCCGCCACTCCGATTCGGGGGAGCTGTTTTTT.

V gene TRBV7-6 combines with J gene TRBJ2-3; TRBD1 matches 7 bases. Germline-derived CDR1 and CDR2 are SGHVS and FNYEAQ. The CDR3 consists of 18 residues. The V gene end was trimmed by 1 base and the J gene end by 0 bases; junction bases not matched to a gene: 10. The CDR3 nucleotides are TGTGCCAGCAGCTTAGTTACCATAGGGGGCCCTAGCACAGATACGCAGTATTTT. This encodes CASSLVTIGGPSTDTQYF.

The sample holds a few counts of this clonotype. This chain uses TRBV4-3 with TRBJ2-3, with D uncertain. The V gene lost 0 bases and the J gene lost 0 bases, with 10 bases spanning the gap. The CDR3 extends over 16 amino acids. Germline CDR1 reads LGHNA; CDR2 reads YSLEER. The CDR3 loop is CASSQEAAPSTDTQYF. For the CDR3, the DNA is TGCGCCAGCAGCCAAGAGGCGGCCCCTAGCACAGATACGCAGTATTTT.